This T cell receptor (beta chain) was recorded in a study of blood T cell repertoires in COVID-19. At the level of the study: Acute and convalescent COVID-19 samples came from the United States, Italy and Spain.

A Seattle source enrolled patients during active infection and followed them longitudinally. Per the study methods: Nucleated cell number was recorded as an estimate derived from reference gene primer amplification. Produced via immunoSEQ multiplex PCR; TCRdb's table is partial and in-frame only. V, J and clone size are those of that table, while D and trimming were read from the DNA. The repertoire holds over 150,000 clones, with 80% to 90% as singletons. CDR3 size: 15 residues. The ends lost 3 bases at V and 9 bases at J; junction bases unmatched: 7. CDR1 is SGHRS, CDR2 YFSETQ, per germline. This receptor was identified in a woman aged 80 or older with COVID-19, enrolled during active disease. Sample: peripheral blood. The V and J genes are TRBV5-1 and TRBJ1-6; 9 bases align to TRBD1. The CDR3 is CASSWGDREGSPLHF. The CDR3 bases are TGCGCCAGCAGCTGGGGGGACAGGGAAGGTTCACCCCTCCACTTT.